The 13 T cell receptor beta chains given below trace back to one sample, sequenced in a study of cytomegalovirus exposure and HLA in healthy donors. PCR was performed using 60 Vbeta and 13 Jbeta primers. The assay was immunoSEQ multiplex PCR, and TCRdb's table has in-frame clones only and misses some. This table holds 180,000 or so clones, around 80% found once. Material: PBMCs. Receptor source: a woman aged 45-59 years in good health and CMV-seropositive.

The chain has TRBV28 and TRBJ2-7, with 11 bases lining up with TRBD1. Germline V gene lookup returns CDR1 MDHEN and CDR2 SYDVKM. J gave up 5 bases and V 5 bases, and 5 bases lay outside the gene matches. CDR3 length: 14 amino acids. The DNA for the CDR3 is TGTGCCAGCAGTCCCCGGGACAGGGGGAACGAGCAGTACTTC. Translated: CASSPRDRGNEQYF.

This clone has just one count. The J gene is TRBJ1-1, the V gene TRBV30; a weak D match, TRBD1 (5 bases). Germline assignment: CDR1 GTSNPN and CDR2 SVGIG (reference sequence). The CDR3 is made up of 14 amino acids. V lost 0 bases to trimming and J lost 5 bases, with 13 bases between them. This chain's CDR3 is CAWSVDTGGTEAFF. In DNA form, the CDR3 reads TGTGCCTGGAGTGTGGACACCGGGGGGACTGAAGCTTTCTTT.

The chain uses TRBV11-3 and TRBJ2-2, with D tentatively TRBD2 (6 bases). Germline CDR1 SGHNT, CDR2 YENEEA. V lost 5 bases to trimming and J lost 4 bases, with 14 bases between them. This CDR3 has 15 amino acids. In DNA, the CDR3 is TGTGCCAGCAGCCCACGGCGGGGTGGCACCGGGGAGCTGTTTTTT. Protein product: CASSPRRGGTGELFF.

This clone was observed once. The CDR3 sequence: CASSDSARVVETQYF. The DNA for the CDR3 is TGTGCCAGCAGTGACTCGGCCAGGGTAGTAGAGACCCAGTACTTC. The rearrangement links TRBV6-4 to TRBJ2-5, with a tentative D call TRBD1 (5 bases). Germline V gene data show CDR1 as MRHNA and CDR2 as SNTAGT. The CDR3 sequence is 15 residues long. The V end was cut by 0 bases, the J end by 4 bases, with 12 bases between.

This clone was counted between two and nine times. The chain links TRBV15 to TRBJ2-5; D is undetermined. V shed 0 bases and J shed 5 bases, with 13 bases lying between them. CDR1 and CDR2 from the germline V gene are LNHNV and YYDKDF (reference sequence). The CDR3 covers 15 residues. CDR3 region: CATSRERGSWETQYF. The CDR3 region has the DNA TGTGCCACCAGCAGAGAACGCGGAAGTTGGGAGACCCAGTACTTC.

V is TRBV29-1 and J is TRBJ1-4; D is unresolved. The germline V gene encodes CDR1 SQVTM and CDR2 ANQGSEA. The CDR3 is made up of 11 amino acids. Between the trimmed V and J ends, which lost 4 bases and 7 bases, there was a span of 7 bases. The chain's CDR3 is CSVVVGEKLFF. The CDR3 DNA sequence: TGCAGCGTTGTGGTCGGTGAAAAACTGTTTTTT.

This chain links TRBV18 with TRBJ2-3, with D tentatively TRBD2 (6 bases). V was trimmed by 4 bases and J by 3 bases, leaving 11 bases between them. Germline V lookup: CDR1 KGHSH, CDR2 LQKENI. The CDR3 has 14 residues. The CDR3 here is CASSRVAVTDTQYF. Written as DNA, the CDR3 is TGTGCCAGCTCACGGGTAGCGGTAACAGATACGCAGTATTTT.

This clone has a single count. The chain is built from TRBV4-1 and TRBJ1-1, with TRBD1 matching 7 bases. Trimming removed 1 base from V and 2 bases from J; junction bases left unmatched: 4. CDR1 MGHRA and CDR2 YSYEKL come from the germline V gene. The CDR3 has 15 residues. In DNA form, the CDR3 reads TGCGCCAGCAGCCAAGGACGACAGGGAAACACTGAAGCTTTCTTT. Its translation: CASSQGRQGNTEAFF.

The J gene is TRBJ1-2, the V gene TRBV10-3; D remains unclear. The CDR3 is 13 residues long. The germline V gene encodes CDR1 ENHRY and CDR2 SYGVKD. V was shortened by 3 bases and J by 4 bases, with 9 bases between the two germline ends. The CDR3: CAISEEQSYGYTF. CDR3 in DNA: TGTGCCATCAGTGAAGAACAGAGCTATGGCTACACCTTC.

V is TRBV10-3 and J is TRBJ1-3; D not certain. V lost 2 bases to trimming and J lost 2 bases, with 16 bases between them. Germline V gene sequence: CDR1 ENHRY, CDR2 SYGVKD. This CDR3 is built from 17 residues. Here the CDR3 reads CAISERSKSNAGNTIYF. Here the CDR3 DNA reads TGTGCCATCAGTGAGAGAAGTAAGAGTAACGCTGGAAACACCATATATTTT.

The chain employs TRBV13 and TRBJ1-2, with D possibly being TRBD1 (6 bases). Germline values: CDR1 PRHDT, CDR2 FYEKMQ (reference sequence). V was cut by 1 base and J by 6 bases, with 12 bases left in between. CDR3 length: 14 amino acids. The CDR3 sequence is CASSLEQGNDGYTF. CDR3 bases: TGTGCCAGCAGCTTAGAACAGGGAAACGATGGCTACACCTTC.

The chain employs TRBV25-1 and TRBJ2-1; tentatively, D is TRBD2 (7 bases). This CDR3 has 15 residues. Trimming took off 1 base at V and 9 bases at J, with 16 bases between the two ends. Germline CDR1 MGHDK, CDR2 SYGVNS. The chain's CDR3 is CASSELVGGRPEQFF. The CDR3 nucleotides read TGTGCCAGCAGTGAATTGGTGGGGGGGCGCCCTGAGCAGTTCTTC.

The chain couples TRBV19 to TRBJ2-3; the D gene is possibly TRBD1 (5 bases). Looked up from germline, CDR1 is LNHDA and CDR2 is SQIVND (reference sequence). The V end was cut by 3 bases, the J end by 6 bases, with 13 bases between. This CDR3 spans 14 amino acids. This chain's CDR3 is CASSISEKGDTQYF. The CDR3 region has the DNA TGTGCCAGTAGTATCTCTGAAAAGGGGGATACGCAGTATTTT.